This is a list of T cell receptor beta chains from one sample in a study of OX40 agonist ivuxolimab in advanced cancers. Measured with immunoSEQ multiplex PCR; TCRdb has only the in-frame clones, and not every one. The table shows around 30,000 clones, with 74% occurring only once. Sequencing used CD4+ or CD8+ T cells sorted from blood, obtained in a trial of the OX40 agonist ivuxolimab. The receptors derive from an adult with an advanced solid tumor such as melanoma, head and neck, liver or kidney cancer. Each CDR3 is given with its conserved first and last residue. The D gene is left open where the match is weak. Size is stated for part of the rows, as once, few or many counts, or as a class when the clone is expanded.

TRBV19	TRBD2	TRBJ2-1	NA	16	CASSIRGTSGGNEQFF	TGTGCCAGTAGTATAAGAGGGACTAGCGGGGGGAATGAGCAGTTCTTC
TRBV6-5	TRBD2	TRBJ2-1	NA	14	CASRRGGGLNEQFF	TGTGCCAGCAGGCGGGGGGGCGGTCTTAATGAGCAGTTCTTC
TRBV2	TRBD1	TRBJ2-4	NA	17	CASSDVVGGQGKNIQYF	TGTGCCAGCAGTGACGTTGTAGGAGGACAGGGGAAAAACATTCAGTACTTC
TRBV5-1	TRBD1	TRBJ1-6	NA	12	CASSAGGSPLHF	TGCGCCAGCAGTGCAGGGGGTTCACCCCTCCACTTT
TRBV6-5	NA	TRBJ1-2	NA	15	CASRETGKGRYGYTF	TGTGCCAGCAGGGAAACAGGGAAGGGGCGCTATGGCTACACCTTC
TRBV9	NA	TRBJ2-3	once	13	CASSQDYTDTQYF	TGTGCCAGCAGCCAAGACTACACAGATACGCAGTATTTT
TRBV6-5	NA	TRBJ1-2	NA	15	CASSYSVQGNYGYTF	TGTGCCAGCAGTTACTCGGTACAGGGTAACTATGGCTACACCTTC
TRBV2	NA	TRBJ1-1	NA	14	CASSRRGSNTEAFF	TGTGCCAGCTCCAGAAGGGGGTCGAACACTGAAGCTTTCTTT
TRBV19	NA	TRBJ1-1	NA	13	CASRQGSNTEAFF	TGTGCCAGTAGACAGGGATCGAACACTGAAGCTTTCTTT
TRBV4-3	TRBD1	TRBJ1-1	NA	14	CASSRGLRGPEAFF	TGCGCCAGCAGCCGTGGCCTCAGGGGGCCTGAAGCTTTCTTT
TRBV4-1	NA	TRBJ1-5	NA	15	CASSQLLTVNQPQHF	TGCGCCAGCAGCCAACTCTTGACAGTCAATCAGCCCCAGCATTTT
TRBV2	NA	TRBJ1-5	NA	13	CASRGSRGQPQHF	TGTGCCAGCAGGGGGAGTAGGGGTCAGCCCCAGCATTTT
TRBV9	NA	TRBJ2-7	NA	14	CASSVDEGAYEQYF	TGTGCCAGCAGCGTAGATGAGGGGGCCTACGAGCAGTACTTC
TRBV28	NA	TRBJ2-3	few	15	CASSFLSGRKNTQYF	TGTGCCAGCAGTTTCCTTAGCGGTCGTAAGAATACGCAGTATTTT
TRBV5-1	TRBD1	TRBJ2-1	NA	14	CASSWAGGGNEQFF	TGCGCCAGCAGCTGGGCAGGGGGCGGCAATGAGCAGTTCTTC
TRBV5-1	NA	TRBJ1-1	few	13	CASRQGKNTEAFF	TGCGCCAGCAGGCAGGGAAAGAACACTGAAGCTTTCTTT
TRBV6-5	TRBD1	TRBJ1-2	NA	12	CASSRQGEGYTF	TGTGCCAGCAGTCGACAGGGTGAGGGCTACACCTTC
TRBV7-9	NA	TRBJ1-4	once	16	CASSLGLGPLGEKLFF	TGTGCCAGCAGCTTAGGTTTGGGCCCTTTAGGTGAAAAACTGTTTTTT
TRBV20-1	NA	TRBJ2-5	NA	10	CSARQETQYF	TGCAGTGCTAGACAAGAGACCCAGTACTTC
TRBV10-3	NA	TRBJ1-2	NA	13	CAISDGGGYGYTF	TGTGCCATCAGTGACGGAGGGGGCTATGGCTACACCTTC
TRBV5-1	TRBD1	TRBJ2-7	few	14	CASSSGTDTYEQYF	TGCGCCAGCAGCTCCGGGACAGACACCTACGAGCAGTACTTC
TRBV30	NA	TRBJ1-3	NA	13	CAWSERLRNTIYF	TGTGCCTGGAGTGAGCGGCTCCGAAACACCATATATTTT
TRBV2	NA	TRBJ1-6	few	16	CASSDSLGARSSPLHF	TGTGCCAGCAGTGATTCCCTGGGGGCACGATCCTCACCCCTCCACTTT
TRBV5-5	TRBD1	TRBJ1-2	NA	14	CASSPGTAYYGYTF	TGTGCCAGCAGCCCCGGGACAGCTTACTATGGCTACACCTTC
TRBV9	NA	TRBJ2-2	NA	16	CASSAMDAANTGELFF	TGTGCCAGCAGCGCAATGGACGCCGCGAACACCGGGGAGCTGTTTTTT
TRBV2	TRBD1	TRBJ1-1	NA	14	CASEYRGSGTEAFF	TGTGCCAGCGAATACAGGGGCTCGGGCACTGAAGCTTTCTTT
TRBV5-5	NA	TRBJ1-5	NA	16	CASSLGGQPSNQPQHF	TGTGCCAGCAGCTTGGGTGGGCAGCCCAGCAATCAGCCCCAGCATTTT
TRBV5-1	TRBD1	TRBJ1-1	once	16	CASSGQGFQSHTEAFF	TGCGCCAGCAGCGGACAGGGTTTTCAGAGTCACACTGAAGCTTTCTTT